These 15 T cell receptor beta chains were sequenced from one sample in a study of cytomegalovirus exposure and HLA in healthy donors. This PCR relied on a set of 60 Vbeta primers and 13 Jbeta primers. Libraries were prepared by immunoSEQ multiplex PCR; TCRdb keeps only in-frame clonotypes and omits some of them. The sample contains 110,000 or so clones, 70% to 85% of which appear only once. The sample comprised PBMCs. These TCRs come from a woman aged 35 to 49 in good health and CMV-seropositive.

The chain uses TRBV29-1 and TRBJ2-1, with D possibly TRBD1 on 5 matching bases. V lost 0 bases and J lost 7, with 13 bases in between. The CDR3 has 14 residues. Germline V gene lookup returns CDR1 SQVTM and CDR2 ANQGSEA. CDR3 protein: CSVEEARVRNEQFF. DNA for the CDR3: TGCAGCGTTGAAGAGGCCAGGGTCCGTAATGAGCAGTTCTTC.

In DNA form, the CDR3 reads TGTGCCAGCAGCCCCGGGACAGGGAGCAATGAGCAGTTCTTC. Its protein is CASSPGTGSNEQFF. The gene calls are TRBV9 and TRBJ2-1; 9 bases match TRBD1. The CDR3 loop spans 14 amino acids. Per the germline V gene, CDR1 is SGDLS and CDR2 is YYNGEE. V gave up 4 bases and J gave up 6 bases; unmatched junction bases: 5.

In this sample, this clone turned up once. Here the CDR3 reads CASSQDVNSGYGYTF. The DNA of the CDR3 is TGCGCCAGCAGCCAAGATGTGAACAGTGGATATGGCTACACCTTC. The chain has TRBV4-1 and TRBJ1-2; D is ambiguous. CDR1 and CDR2 from the germline V gene are MGHRA and YSYEKL. This CDR3 region has 15 residues. V lost 0 bases to trimming and J lost 5 bases, with 13 bases between them.

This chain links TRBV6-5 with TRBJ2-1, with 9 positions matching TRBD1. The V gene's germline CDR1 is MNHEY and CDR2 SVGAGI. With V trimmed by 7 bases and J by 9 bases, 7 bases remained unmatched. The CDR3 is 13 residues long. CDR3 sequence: CASTGTGRREQFF. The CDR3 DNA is TGTGCCAGCACGGGGACAGGGCGTCGTGAGCAGTTCTTC.

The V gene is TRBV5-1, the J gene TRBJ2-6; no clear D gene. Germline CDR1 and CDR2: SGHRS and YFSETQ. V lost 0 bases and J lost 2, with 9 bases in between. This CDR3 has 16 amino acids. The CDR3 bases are TGCGCCAGCAGCTTGGGAGGATCCCCTGGGGCCAACGTCCTGACTTTC. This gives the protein CASSLGGSPGANVLTF.

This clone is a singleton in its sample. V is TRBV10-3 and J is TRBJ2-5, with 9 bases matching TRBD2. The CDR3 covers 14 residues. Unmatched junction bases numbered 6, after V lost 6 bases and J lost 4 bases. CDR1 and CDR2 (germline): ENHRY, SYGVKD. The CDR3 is CAISRGLAGETQYF. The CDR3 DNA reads TGTGCCATCAGCCGGGGACTAGCCGGAGAGACCCAGTACTTC.

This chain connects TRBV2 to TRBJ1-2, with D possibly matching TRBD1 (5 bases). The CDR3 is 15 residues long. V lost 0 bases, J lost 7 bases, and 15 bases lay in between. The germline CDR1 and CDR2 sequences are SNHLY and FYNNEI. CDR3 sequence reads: CASSEALPRQSGYTF. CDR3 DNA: TGTGCCAGCAGTGAAGCGCTTCCGAGACAGTCTGGCTACACCTTC.

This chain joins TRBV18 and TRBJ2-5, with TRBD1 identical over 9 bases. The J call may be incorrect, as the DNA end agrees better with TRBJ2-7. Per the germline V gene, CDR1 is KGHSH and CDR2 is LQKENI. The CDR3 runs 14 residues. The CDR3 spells CASSPGTGSYEQYF. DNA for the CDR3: TGTGCCAGCTCACCAGGGACAGGGTCCTACGAGCAGTACTTC.

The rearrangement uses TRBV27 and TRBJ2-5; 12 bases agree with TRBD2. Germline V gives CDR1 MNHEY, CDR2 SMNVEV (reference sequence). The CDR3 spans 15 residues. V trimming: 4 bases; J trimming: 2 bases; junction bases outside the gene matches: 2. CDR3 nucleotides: TGTGCCAGCAGTTCCGGACTAGCGGGACAAGAGACCCAGTACTTC. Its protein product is CASSSGLAGQETQYF.

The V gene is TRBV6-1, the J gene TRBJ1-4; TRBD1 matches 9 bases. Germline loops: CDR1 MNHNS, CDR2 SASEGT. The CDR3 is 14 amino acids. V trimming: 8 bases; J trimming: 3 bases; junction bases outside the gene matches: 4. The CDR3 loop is CASRTGGSNEKLFF. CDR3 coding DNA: TGTGCCAGCCGAACAGGGGGCTCTAATGAAAAACTGTTTTTT.

The CDR3 reads CASSLGGRGTGNTIYF. The CDR3 DNA follows: TGTGCCAGCAGCTTGGGGGGCCGTGGCACTGGAAACACCATATATTTT. The chain is built from TRBV5-4 and TRBJ1-3, with a tentative D call TRBD1 (5 bases). From germline, CDR1 is SGHNT and CDR2 YYREEE (reference sequence). CDR3 length: 16 residues. Trimming left V 0 bases short and J 2 bases short, with 12 bases between.

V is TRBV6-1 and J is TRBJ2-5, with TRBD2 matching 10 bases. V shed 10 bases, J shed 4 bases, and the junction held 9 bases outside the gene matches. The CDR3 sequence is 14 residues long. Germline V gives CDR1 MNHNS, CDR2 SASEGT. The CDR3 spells CATVAGGPRETQYF. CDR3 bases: TGTGCCACCGTAGCGGGAGGTCCCCGAGAGACCCAGTACTTC.

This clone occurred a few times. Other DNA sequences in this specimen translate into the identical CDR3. CDR3 in amino acids: CASSLYGSGTDTQYF. The CDR3 DNA is TGTGCCAGCAGCCTTTATGGCTCAGGGACAGATACGCAGTATTTT. The chain employs TRBV7-3 and TRBJ2-3; tentative D call: TRBD1 (5 bases). Trimming left V 5 bases short and J 3 bases short, with 15 bases between. This CDR3 contains 15 residues. Germline V gene sequence: CDR1 SGHTA, CDR2 FQGTGA.

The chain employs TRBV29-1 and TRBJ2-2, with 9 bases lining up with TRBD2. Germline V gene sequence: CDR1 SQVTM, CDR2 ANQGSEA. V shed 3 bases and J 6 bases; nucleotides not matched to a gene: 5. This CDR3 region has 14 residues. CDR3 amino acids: CSVELAGGAGELFF. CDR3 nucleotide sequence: TGCAGCGTTGAGCTTGCGGGAGGGGCCGGGGAGCTGTTTTTT.

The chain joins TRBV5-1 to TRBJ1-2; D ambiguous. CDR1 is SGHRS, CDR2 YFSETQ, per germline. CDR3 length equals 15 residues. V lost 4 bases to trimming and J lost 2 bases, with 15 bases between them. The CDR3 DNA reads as TGCGCCAGCAGCGCGAATGGACGGGGAAACTATGGCTACACCTTC. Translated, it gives CASSANGRGNYGYTF.